These 13 T cell receptor beta chains came from one sample sequenced in a study of blood T cell repertoires in COVID-19. Assay: immunoSEQ multiplex PCR; the TCRdb copy retains only in-frame clones and omits some. The data show 60,000 or so clones, around nine tenths seen once. The sequenced material came from peripheral blood. The origin of the receptors is a human donor with active COVID-19. The donor label of this sample is uncertain.

The chain couples TRBV5-1 to TRBJ2-3, with D unclear. The V gene's germline CDR1 is SGHRS and CDR2 YFSETQ. CDR3 size: 12 residues. Trimming removed 0 bases from V and 5 bases from J, with 4 bases in between. CDR3 DNA: TGCGCCAGCAGCTTGGACAGAGATACGCAGTATTTT. It codes for CASSLDRDTQYF.

The rearrangement joins TRBV14 to TRBJ1-2; the match to TRBD1 covers 8 bases. Trimming cost V 5 bases and J 7 bases; bases outside gene matches: 9. Germline-derived CDR1 and CDR2 are SGHDN and FVKESK. The CDR3 is 14 residues long. CDR3 nucleotides: TGTGCCAGCAGCTCAGACAGGGGAGGTCGTGGCTACACCTTC. This gives the protein CASSSDRGGRGYTF.

The gene calls are TRBV5-6 and TRBJ2-5; 8 bases are a match to TRBD1. Germline CDR1 is SGHDT and CDR2 is YYEEEE. Trimming cost V 3 bases and J 0 bases; bases outside gene matches: 1. There are 14 residues in the CDR3. The CDR3 reads CASSYRGDQETQYF. CDR3 DNA sequence: TGTGCCAGCAGCTACAGGGGGGACCAAGAGACCCAGTACTTC. The full variable domain, completed using reference TRBV5-6 and TRBJ2-5, is DAGVTQSPTHLIKTRGQQVTLRCSPKSGHDTVSWYQQALGQGPQFIFQYYEEEERQRGNFPDRFSGHQFPNYSSELNVNALLLGDSALYLCASSYRGDQETQYFGPGTRLLVL.

This clone showed up just once. This rearrangement joins TRBV10-3 to TRBJ2-3, with 14 positions matching TRBD2. The CDR3 consists of 16 residues. Trimming cost V 6 bases and J 4 bases; bases outside gene matches: 6. Germline CDR1 ENHRY, CDR2 SYGVKD. The CDR3 nucleotides read TGTGCCATCAGACTGGGACTAGCGGGAGACCCAGATACGCAGTATTTT. Translating it yields CAIRLGLAGDPDTQYF.

The chain has TRBV3-1 (or the pseudogene TRBV3-2) and TRBJ1-5; D unresolved. Between the trimmed V and J ends, which lost 0 bases and 6 bases, there was a span of 3 bases. Per germline, CDR1 LGHDT and CDR2 YNNKEL (reference sequence). The length of the CDR3 is 12 residues. The CDR3 loop is CASSQDRQPQHF. The CDR3 DNA reads as TGTGCCAGCAGCCAAGATCGTCAGCCCCAGCATTTT.

The chain joins TRBV7-2 to TRBJ2-1; D call uncertain. V was shortened by 2 bases and J by 4 bases, with 6 bases between the two germline ends. This CDR3 is 13 amino acids long. CDR1 is SGHTA, CDR2 FQGNSA, per germline. This chain's CDR3 is CASSLRGYNEQFF. Here the CDR3 DNA reads TGTGCCAGCAGCTTACGCGGTTACAATGAGCAGTTCTTC.

This clone occurred once. The chain employs TRBV7-3 and TRBJ2-1; TRBD1 aligns across 9 bases. V was pared by 4 bases and J by 5 bases, with 15 bases of the junction left unmatched. The CDR3 spans 18 residues. Germline-derived CDR1 and CDR2 are SGHTA and FQGTGA. CDR3 nucleotides: TGTGCCAGCAGCTCGGGACAGGGATCGGGAGGACTCAACAATGAGCAGTTCTTC. It encodes CASSSGQGSGGLNNEQFF.

The V and J genes are TRBV5-8 and TRBJ2-7; 11 positions agree with TRBD1. This CDR3 is 15 amino acids long. CDR1 SGHTS and CDR2 YDEGEE come from the germline V gene. Trimming cost V 2 bases and J 11 bases; bases outside gene matches: 12. The CDR3 sequence is CASSFTGTGGGFEYF. CDR3 nucleotides: TGTGCCAGCAGCTTTACCGGGACAGGGGGAGGATTTGAGTACTTC.

This chain links TRBV7-3 with TRBJ2-1; the D gene is possibly TRBD2 (5 bases). The CDR3 length is 12 residues. Germline V gene data show CDR1 as SGHTA and CDR2 as FQGTGA. Trimming removed 1 base at V and 10 bases at J, with 8 bases between. The CDR3 coding sequence is TGTGCCAGCAGCTTAAATGGGGAGGAGCAGTTCTTC. Its protein is CASSLNGEEQFF.

V gene TRBV6-2 or TRBV6-3 combines with J gene TRBJ2-2; the D gene is possibly TRBD2 (5 bases). The CDR3 consists of 16 residues. CDR1 and CDR2 from the germline V gene are MNHEY and SVGEGT. V lost 0 bases to trimming and J lost 4 bases, with 12 bases between them. CDR3 region: CASSYSGQDFTGELFF. CDR3 bases: TGTGCCAGCAGTTACTCTGGGCAGGACTTCACCGGGGAGCTGTTTTTT.

The rearrangement links TRBV3-1 (or the pseudogene TRBV3-2) to TRBJ2-4; D remains unclear. CDR1 is LGHDT, CDR2 YNNKEL, per germline (reference sequence). CDR3 length: 15 residues. V was pared by 3 bases and J by 0 bases, with 9 bases between. The CDR3 DNA is TGTGCCAGCAGCCAGGAAAGACTAGCCAAAAACATTCAGTACTTC. Its protein is CASSQERLAKNIQYF.

V and J are TRBV7-9 and TRBJ2-1; a weak D match, TRBD1 (5 bases). Germline lookup yields CDR1 SEHNR and CDR2 FQNEAQ (reference sequence). The CDR3 is 15 amino acids. Deletions cut 1 base from V and 0 bases from J, with 7 bases between. The DNA for the CDR3 is TGTGCCAGCAGCTTAGGACAGATCTCCTACAATGAGCAGTTCTTC. It codes for CASSLGQISYNEQFF.

V gene TRBV5-4 combines with J gene TRBJ1-2, with a possible D match to TRBD1 (6 bases). Germline values: CDR1 SGHNT, CDR2 YYREEE (reference sequence). The CDR3 covers 15 residues. V lost 1 base, J lost 3 bases, and 13 bases lay in between. CDR3 nucleotide sequence: TGTGCCAGCAGCTTGCCTCGACAGGTCCACTATGGCTACACCTTC. Translated: CASSLPRQVHYGYTF.